This T cell receptor beta chain was sequenced during a study of T cell repertoires in cytomegalovirus infection. Study summary: Public signatures in TCR beta pointed to CMV infection and matching HLA type.

In its sample, this clonotype was seen a few times. Its antigen is unknown. Overall study results and limits: CMV carriers having the relevant HLA were flagged by cumulative public TCR beta family frequency.

In TCRdb, the reads were re-called with MiXCR into one record per CDR3 protein. The sample lists about 740,000 distinct CDR3 sequences, about 40% occurring once. Germline V gene data show CDR1 as DFQATT and CDR2 as SNEGSKA (reference sequence). The V and J ends lost 3 bases and 4 bases respectively, with 6 bases between them. The CDR3 consists of 11 residues. Input material: PBMCs. The TCR comes from a human donor in good health (CMV status not recorded). Some clones in this sample may be carry-over from other donors' samples. The genes are TRBV20-1 and TRBJ1-2; D remains unclear. This CDR3 reads CSASNLYGYTF. The CDR3 region has the DNA TGCAGTGCTAGCAACCTCTATGGCTACACCTTC.